The sequence of this TCR beta chain was determined in a study of T cells after yellow fever vaccination. Whole-study findings and limits: It was a small share of clonotypes that appeared in both CD4 and CD8 compartments. Primary-vaccination clones mostly resurfaced post-booster (about 95% CD4, approximately 90% CD8). Secondary responses were weaker yet peaked faster, day 5 versus 15. Any FACS-sorted repertoire could hold abundant clonotypes that contaminate it from the bulk population.

V lost 3 bases to trimming and J lost 0 bases, with 8 bases between them. CDR3 length: 14 amino acids. TCRdb ran MiXCR on the 5' RACE reads and lists one entry per CDR3 protein. The sample includes approximately 580,000 distinct CDR3 sequences, less than 20% of them seen just once. This clonotype was picked up a small number of times. Its antigen is unknown. The chain recombines TRBV12-3 or TRBV12-4 with TRBJ2-5; D remains unclear. The sequencing here drew on PBMCs, taken 4 to 6 days after the first yellow fever vaccination. The receptor was isolated from a man younger than 35 who received the YFV17D yellow fever vaccine. The CDR3 sequence is CASSFAAYQETQYF. The CDR3 DNA reads TGTGCCAGCAGTTTTGCAGCGTACCAAGAGACCCAGTACTTC.